This TCR beta chain was documented in a study of T cell repertoires in cytomegalovirus infection. Across the whole study: In public TCR beta signatures, there were indications of both CMV infection and matching HLA type.

This clonotype was counted ten times or more. Antigen: not known. TCRdb called the reads again in MiXCR, with one record for every CDR3 protein. The table shows over 450,000 distinct CDR3 sequences, with approximately 10% occurring only once. Study-level findings and limits: Individuals carrying CMV plus the relevant HLA were identified by cumulative frequency of public TCR beta families. There were HLA-C-restricted CMV-specific TCR beta clonotypes dominating the ex vivo response.

This clonotype was obtained from a human donor in good health (CMV status not recorded). Some clones in this sample may be carry-over from other donors' samples. The material sequenced was PBMCs.

CDR3 sequence (DNA): TGTGCCGTCCTGAGGACAGGGGAAGAGAATGAGCAGTTCTTC. As protein: CAVLRTGEENEQFF. This rearrangement joins TRBV10-3 to TRBJ2-1; TRBD1 agrees at 9 bases. This CDR3 contains 14 residues. V trimming: 11 bases; J trimming: 7 bases; junction bases outside the gene matches: 12. CDR1 ENHRY and CDR2 SYGVKD come from the germline V gene.